A single sample is the source of the 13 T cell receptor beta chains below, sequenced in a study of T cell responses to AZD1222 COVID-19 vaccine. Only in-frame clones appear in the TCRdb table, and some are missing; sequencing was by immunoSEQ multiplex PCR. Here the sample spans over 100,000 clones, roughly 87% being singletons. The specimen was peripheral blood, collected on day 0 of AZD1222 vaccination. The source is an adult in good health.

The chain couples TRBV7-9 to TRBJ2-5; D unresolved. CDR3 length equals 15 residues. Between the trimmed V and J ends, which lost 5 bases and 5 bases, there was a span of 18 bases. Germline V gene data show CDR1 as SEHNR and CDR2 as FQNEAQ (reference sequence). CDR3 amino acids: CASSLAPSVTETQYF. As DNA, the CDR3 is TGTGCCAGCAGCCTCGCGCCATCCGTGACGGAGACCCAGTACTTC.

The chain recombines TRBV5-4 with TRBJ2-3; 9 nucleotides agree with TRBD2. Germline CDR1 SGHNT, CDR2 YYREEE (reference sequence). Trimming took 4 bases from V and 2 from J; bases not matched to a gene: 8. The CDR3 consists of 16 residues. The CDR3 region has the DNA TGTGCCAGCAGCCAGGGCGGGGGGGGAAACACAGATACGCAGTATTTT. Protein: CASSQGGGGNTDTQYF.

The chain uses TRBV6-5 and TRBJ2-7; D not resolved. The CDR3 loop spans 13 amino acids. Germline CDR1 reads MNHEY; CDR2 reads SVGAGI. Trimming removed 2 bases at V and 3 bases at J, with 8 bases between. CDR3 DNA: TGTGCCAGCAGTTACCGAGAGAACTACGAGCAGTACTTC. Amino acids: CASSYRENYEQYF.

The rearrangement links TRBV18 to TRBJ2-1, with TRBD2 identical over 8 bases. J was trimmed by 8 bases and V by 3 bases; bases with no gene match: 12. Germline V CDR1 and CDR2: KGHSH, LQKENI. The CDR3 totals 16 residues. The chain's CDR3 is CASSPRVLRGGDEQFF. CDR3 coding DNA: TGTGCCAGCTCACCCCGGGTCCTCCGGGGGGGGGATGAGCAGTTCTTC.

The chain recombines TRBV7-3 with TRBJ2-2; D gene unclear. The CDR3 has 14 amino acids. Trimming cost V 4 bases and J 2 bases, with 8 bases left between them. CDR1 SGHTA and CDR2 FQGTGA come from the germline V gene. CDR3 region: CASSSLRNTGELFF. The CDR3 DNA follows: TGTGCCAGCAGCTCTCTAAGAAACACCGGGGAGCTGTTTTTT.

This sequence joins TRBV10-3 and TRBJ1-2; 12 bases align to TRBD1. The V gene end was trimmed by 5 bases and the J gene end by 6 bases; junction bases not matched to a gene: 7. Germline V gene lookup returns CDR1 ENHRY and CDR2 SYGVKD. The CDR3 length is 15 residues. The CDR3 reads CAISPGTGGDNGYTF. The CDR3 DNA is TGTGCCATCAGTCCCGGGACAGGGGGCGATAATGGCTACACCTTC.

This rearrangement joins TRBV29-1 to TRBJ2-2, with 9 nucleotides matching TRBD1. The CDR3 has 13 residues. Germline CDR1 is SQVTM and CDR2 is ANQGSEA. V was pared by 5 bases and J by 9 bases, with 7 bases of the junction left unmatched. CDR3 sequence (DNA): TGCAGCGTTAGGACAGGGGACGACCGGGAGCTGTTTTTT. Amino acids: CSVRTGDDRELFF.

This chain joins TRBV28 and TRBJ1-2; D is perhaps TRBD1 (5 bases). The CDR3 is made up of 14 amino acids. Looked up from germline, CDR1 is MDHEN and CDR2 is SYDVKM. V lost 0 bases, J lost 2 bases, and 7 bases lay in between. The CDR3 DNA sequence: TGTGCCAGCAGTTTATGGGGACCCAACTATGGCTACACCTTC. As protein: CASSLWGPNYGYTF.

CDR3 sequence reads: CATAHGQPNTGELFF. The CDR3 DNA reads TGTGCCACCGCCCACGGGCAGCCCAACACCGGGGAGCTGTTTTTT. The V gene is TRBV24-1, the J gene TRBJ2-2; unclear D gene. Trimming pared 9 bases from V and 2 bases from J, leaving 15 bases between. CDR3 length: 15 residues. Looked up from germline, CDR1 is KGHDR and CDR2 is SFDVKD.

The chain couples TRBV6-2 or TRBV6-3 to TRBJ2-7, with unresolved D. Deletions cut 4 bases from V and 0 bases from J, with 10 bases between. This CDR3 has 14 residues. Germline CDR1 MNHEY, CDR2 SVGEGT. CDR3 in amino acids: CASSLPPSSYEQYF. CDR3 nucleotide sequence: TGTGCCAGCAGTTTACCACCGTCCTCCTACGAGCAGTACTTC.

This chain connects TRBV5-1 to TRBJ1-5; D may be TRBD1 (5 bases). The V gene's germline CDR1 is SGHRS and CDR2 YFSETQ. V was shortened by 0 bases and J by 0 bases, with 19 bases between the two germline ends. CDR3 length equals 19 residues. CDR3 DNA sequence: TGCGCCAGCAGCTTGGATCGGGGGGGTTTTGTTAGTAGCAATCAGCCCCAGCATTTT. Protein product: CASSLDRGGFVSSNQPQHF. The variable domain in full, with the rest retrieved from reference TRBV5-1 and TRBJ1-5, is KAGVTQTPRYLIKTRGQQVTLSCSPISGHRSVSWYQQTPGQGLQFLFEYFSETQRNKGNFPGRFSGRQFSNSRSEMNVSTLELGDSALYLCASSLDRGGFVSSNQPQHFGDGTRLSIL.

The chain carries TRBV29-1 and TRBJ1-2; unclear D gene. The CDR3 contains 12 residues. V shed 0 bases and J shed 6 bases, with 8 bases lying between them. The germline V gene has CDR1 SQVTM and CDR2 ANQGSEA. The CDR3 reads CSVEDDKNGYTF. The CDR3 DNA reads TGCAGCGTTGAAGATGACAAGAATGGCTACACCTTC.

The chain recombines TRBV27 with TRBJ2-3, with 9 bases aligning to TRBD2. Per germline, CDR1 MNHEY and CDR2 SMNVEV (reference sequence). This CDR3 spans 15 amino acids. Trimming removed 5 bases from V and 2 bases from J; junction bases left unmatched: 5. CDR3 bases: TGTGCCAGCAGTAGACTAGCGGCAGACACAGATACGCAGTATTTT. Its translation is CASSRLAADTDTQYF.